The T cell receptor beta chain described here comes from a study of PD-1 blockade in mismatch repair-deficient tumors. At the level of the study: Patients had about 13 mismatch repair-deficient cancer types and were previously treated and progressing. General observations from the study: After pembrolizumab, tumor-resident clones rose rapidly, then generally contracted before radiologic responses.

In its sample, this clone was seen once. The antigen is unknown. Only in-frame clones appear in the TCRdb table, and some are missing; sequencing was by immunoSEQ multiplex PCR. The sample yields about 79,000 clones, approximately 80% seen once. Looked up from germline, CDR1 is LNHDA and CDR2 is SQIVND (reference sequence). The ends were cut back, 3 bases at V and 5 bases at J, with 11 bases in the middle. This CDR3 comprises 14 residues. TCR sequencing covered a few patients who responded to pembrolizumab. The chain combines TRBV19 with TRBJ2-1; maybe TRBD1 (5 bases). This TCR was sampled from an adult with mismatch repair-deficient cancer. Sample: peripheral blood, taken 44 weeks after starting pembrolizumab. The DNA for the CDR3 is TGTGCCAGTAGTATTCTAGGGGTGAACAATGAGCAGTTCTTC. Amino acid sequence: CASSILGVNNEQFF. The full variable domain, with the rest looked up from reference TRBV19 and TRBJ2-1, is DGGITQSPKYLFRKEGQNVTLSCEQNLNHDAMYWYRQDPGQGLRLIYYSQIVNDFQKGDIAEGYSVSREKKESFPLTVTSAQKNPTAFYLCASSILGVNNEQFFGPGTRLTVL.